This is a list of T cell receptor beta chains from one sample in a study of blood T cells in healthy people across ages. A single record per CDR3 protein comes from TCRdb applying MiXCR to the 5' RACE reads. The sample has 1.5 million to 2 million distinct CDR3 sequences, approximately 40% seen once. The sample consisted of blood. These receptors originate from a human donor in good health. The CDR3 runs from the conserved cysteine through the conserved F or W. The D gene is left open where the match is weak. The size field is filled for only some rows; it gives once, few, many or a size class.

cdr3_length d_call j_call clone_size v_call cdr3_aa cdr3_nt
15 TRBD2 TRBJ2-5 NA TRBV5-1 CASRGLGLTQETQYF TGCGCCAGCCGGGGACTAGGACTCACCCAAGAGACCCAGTACTTC
12 NA TRBJ1-1 few TRBV20-1 CSALGGSTEAFF TGCAGTGCTCTGGGGGGGAGCACTGAAGCTTTCTTT
15 NA TRBJ1-4 few TRBV9 CASSVGPGHSAGLFF TGTGCCAGCAGCGTAGGTCCCGGGCACAGCGCGGGACTGTTTTTT
13 NA TRBJ1-1 many TRBV6-6 CASSYSLHTEAFF TGTGCCAGCAGTTACAGCCTCCACACTGAAGCTTTCTTT
16 NA TRBJ1-2 NA TRBV27 CASSLSGRAVGYGYTF TGTGCCAGCAGTTTATCCGGCAGGGCAGTCGGCTATGGCTACACCTTC
14 NA TRBJ2-5 few TRBV5-6 CASSLVWTPETQYF TGTGCCAGCAGCTTGGTTTGGACCCCGGAGACCCAGTACTTC
16 NA TRBJ1-4 few TRBV4-2 CASSQERGVFNEKLFF TGTGCCAGCAGCCAAGAGCGGGGGGTCTTTAATGAAAAACTGTTTTTT
11 NA TRBJ1-2 NA TRBV12-3/TRBV12-4 CATRLGYGYTF TGTGCCACCAGATTGGGGTATGGCTACACCTTC
14 NA TRBJ1-1 few TRBV5-6 CASSRTGVDTEAFF TGTGCCAGCAGCCGTACGGGGGTGGACACTGAAGCTTTCTTT
15 TRBD1 TRBJ2-7 NA TRBV25-1 CASSAMDRATYEQYF TGTGCCAGCAGTGCTATGGACAGGGCGACCTACGAGCAGTACTTC
13 NA TRBJ2-7 few TRBV4-1 CASSRTDPYEQYF TGCGCCAGCAGCCGGACGGACCCCTACGAGCAGTACTTC
18 TRBD2 TRBJ2-1 few TRBV4-3 CASSQGIPGLGVVNEQFF TGCGCCAGCAGCCAGGGAATACCGGGACTAGGTGTCGTCAATGAGCAGTTCTTC
16 TRBD2 TRBJ2-3 NA TRBV4-3 CASSQGSGGAADTQYF TGCGCCAGCAGCCAAGGTAGCGGGGGGGCCGCAGATACGCAGTATTTT
18 TRBD1 TRBJ2-3 NA TRBV9 CASSSPPGQGSLADTQYF TGTGCCAGCAGCTCCCCCCCCGGACAGGGAAGCTTAGCAGATACGCAGTATTTT
14 NA TRBJ1-2 few TRBV7-9 CASSFGQGWDGYTF TGTGCCAGCAGCTTTGGCCAGGGGTGGGATGGCTACACCTTC
15 NA TRBJ2-7 NA TRBV11-2 CASSYVKASSYEQYF TGTGCCAGCAGTTACGTGAAGGCTAGCTCCTACGAGCAGTACTTC
16 NA TRBJ2-5 few TRBV7-2 CASSPQGRGAGETQYF TGTGCCAGCAGCCCCCAGGGGAGGGGGGCAGGAGAGACCCAGTACTTC
15 TRBD1 TRBJ2-5 few TRBV20-1 CSARAWDRARETQYF TGCAGTGCTAGGGCCTGGGACAGGGCGAGGGAGACCCAGTACTTC